These 22 T cell receptor beta chains were all obtained from the same sample, sequenced in a study of cytomegalovirus exposure and HLA in healthy donors. Assay used: immunoSEQ multiplex PCR; TCRdb lists only in-frame clones, some missing. The sample has 150,000 to 250,000 clones, around 80% seen once. The sequencing sample was made of PBMCs. The source is a woman aged 25 to 39 in good health and CMV-seropositive.

The V call is TRBV7-9, the J call TRBJ2-7; the match to TRBD1 covers 7 bases. V was pared by 3 bases and J by 5 bases, with 13 bases of the junction left unmatched. This CDR3 spans 16 amino acids. CDR1 is SEHNR, CDR2 FQNEAQ, per germline (reference sequence). The CDR3: CASSFLLTGSKNEQYF. In DNA, the CDR3 is TGTGCCAGCAGCTTCCTCCTGACAGGGTCGAAGAACGAGCAGTACTTC.

V is TRBV28 and J is TRBJ1-2; 7 bases match TRBD1. V lost 5 bases, J lost 4 bases, and 10 bases stayed unmatched. The CDR3 sequence is 15 residues long. Germline lookup yields CDR1 MDHEN and CDR2 SYDVKM. In nucleotides, the CDR3 is TGTGCCAGCAGTGTCCTCCGGGACAGCCTCTATGGCTACACCTTC. Translation gives CASSVLRDSLYGYTF.

The V call is TRBV19, the J call TRBJ1-1; D not certain. V was shortened by 5 bases and J by 2 bases, with 9 bases between the two germline ends. The CDR3 length is 13 residues. Germline CDR1 is LNHDA and CDR2 is SQIVND (reference sequence). This chain's CDR3 is CASSFQSNTEAFF. The CDR3 DNA follows: TGTGCCAGTAGTTTCCAGTCAAACACTGAAGCTTTCTTT. Supplemented by reference TRBV19 and TRBJ1-1, the full variable domain reads DGGITQSPKYLFRKEGQNVTLSCEQNLNHDAMYWYRQDPGQGLRLIYYSQIVNDFQKGDIAEGYSVSREKKESFPLTVTSAQKNPTAFYLCASSFQSNTEAFFGQGTRLTVV.

The J gene is TRBJ2-7, the V gene TRBV7-9, with 7 bases identical to TRBD1. There are 14 residues in the CDR3. Germline V gene lookup returns CDR1 SEHNR and CDR2 FQNEAQ (reference sequence). The V gene end was trimmed by 6 bases and the J gene end by 6 bases; junction bases not matched to a gene: 11. Written as DNA, the CDR3 is TGTGCCAGCAGGAGCCTTGGGACAGCCAGCGAGCAGTACTTC. Protein sequence: CASRSLGTASEQYF.

This clone was detected only a few times. V and J are TRBV2 and TRBJ1-1; D is unclear. The germline V gene encodes CDR1 SNHLY and CDR2 FYNNEI. The CDR3 loop spans 14 amino acids. Deletions cut 3 bases from V and 0 bases from J, with 8 bases between. CDR3 nucleotide sequence: TGTGCCAGCAGTGACCCGAGGATGAACACTGAAGCTTTCTTT. It translates to CASSDPRMNTEAFF.

V and J are TRBV4-1 and TRBJ2-7; TRBD1 agrees at 10 bases. V was pared by 4 bases and J by 6 bases, with 3 bases of the junction left unmatched. The CDR3 runs to 13 residues. From germline, CDR1 is MGHRA and CDR2 YSYEKL. CDR3 in DNA: TGCGCCAGCAGCCCACGGACAGGGGGCGAGCAGTACTTC. Translating gives CASSPRTGGEQYF.

The V and J genes are TRBV11-2 and TRBJ2-7, with D perhaps matching TRBD2 (7 bases). The ends were cut back, 5 bases at V and 6 bases at J, with 20 bases in the middle. CDR1 and CDR2 from the germline V gene are SGHAT and FQNNGV. CDR3 size: 15 residues. CDR3 DNA sequence: TGTGCCAGCAGCCCCTCATACGGGGGGCTTGGCGAGCAGTACTTC. It translates to CASSPSYGGLGEQYF.

The gene calls are TRBV2 and TRBJ2-1; D is uncertain. CDR3 length equals 13 residues. Germline CDR1 and CDR2: SNHLY and FYNNEI. V was pared by 2 bases and J by 11 bases, with 13 bases between. CDR3 nucleotides: TGTGCCAGCAGTGAAACGACCCGGAGCCAGCAGTTCTTC. The encoded protein is CASSETTRSQQFF.

The chain has TRBV6-6 and TRBJ2-7; TRBD2 matches 7 bases. The germline V gene encodes CDR1 MNHNY and CDR2 SVGAGI (reference sequence). The CDR3 totals 12 residues. V lost 8 bases, J lost 2 bases, and 3 bases stayed unmatched. CDR3 bases: TGTGCCAGCCACGGGGGGACCTACGAGCAGTACTTC. As protein: CASHGGTYEQYF.

The chain is built from TRBV28 and TRBJ1-1; D is unresolved. The germline CDR1 and CDR2 sequences are MDHEN and SYDVKM. This CDR3 contains 14 residues. V lost 1 base to trimming and J lost 1 base, with 7 bases between them. The CDR3 sequence: CASSLYQQNTEAFF. In DNA form, the CDR3 reads TGTGCCAGCAGTTTATACCAACAGAACACTGAAGCTTTCTTT.

The CDR3 loop is CASTRSADYNEQFF. The DNA of the CDR3 is TGTGCCAGTACGAGGTCGGCGGACTACAATGAGCAGTTCTTC. V and J are TRBV19 and TRBJ2-1; no reliable D call. This CDR3 has 14 amino acids. The germline gives CDR1 LNHDA, CDR2 SQIVND (reference sequence). Trimming stripped 7 bases from V and 3 bases from J, with 13 bases between. Complete variable domain (other parts from reference TRBV19 and TRBJ2-1): DGGITQSPKYLFRKEGQNVTLSCEQNLNHDAMYWYRQDPGQGLRLIYYSQIVNDFQKGDIAEGYSVSREKKESFPLTVTSAQKNPTAFYLCASTRSADYNEQFFGPGTRLTVL.

V and J are TRBV28 and TRBJ1-2; D gene ambiguous. This CDR3 is 14 amino acids long. V was clipped by 11 bases and J by 4 bases, with 20 bases between them. Germline V CDR1 and CDR2: MDHEN, SYDVKM. The CDR3 loop is CALGRDYAPYGYTF. CDR3 sequence (DNA): TGTGCCCTCGGACGAGACTATGCCCCCTATGGCTACACCTTC.

The CDR3 spells CASSVEGLMNTEAFF. The CDR3 DNA sequence: TGTGCCAGCAGCGTAGAGGGACTCATGAACACTGAAGCTTTCTTT. The rearrangement links TRBV9 to TRBJ1-1; perhaps TRBD1 as D (5 bases). Germline CDR1 is SGDLS and CDR2 is YYNGEE. This CDR3 is built from 15 residues. Between the trimmed V and J ends, which lost 0 bases and 0 bases, there was a span of 9 bases.

This clone was observed a single time. J is TRBJ2-7 and V is TRBV7-9; D is possibly TRBD2 (6 bases). Trimming left V 9 bases short and J 2 bases short, with 17 bases between. The CDR3 contains 14 residues. The germline V gene has CDR1 SEHNR and CDR2 FQNEAQ (reference sequence). Written as DNA, the CDR3 is TGTGCCAGTCAACAATGGGGACTGACCTACGAGCAGTACTTC. Its protein product is CASQQWGLTYEQYF. Looking up the rest from reference TRBV7-9 and TRBJ2-7 gives the full variable domain: DTGVSQNPRHKITKRGQNVTFRCDPISEHNRLYWYRQTLGQGPEFLTYFQNEAQLEKSRLLSDRFSAERPKGSFSTLEIQRTEQGDSAMYLCASQQWGLTYEQYFGPGTRLTVT.

The chain recombines TRBV5-1 with TRBJ2-3; 8 bases are shared with TRBD2. Germline trimming cut 0 bases from V and 1 base from J; bases unmatched to any gene: 7. Germline CDR1 and CDR2: SGHRS and YFSETQ. This CDR3 region has 17 residues. The CDR3 DNA reads as TGCGCCAGCAGCTTGGGTATGACTAGCGACTGCACAGATACGCAGTATTTT. This gives the protein CASSLGMTSDCTDTQYF.

V usage is TRBV27 and J usage is TRBJ2-1, with 8 bases matching TRBD2. Trimming cost V 5 bases and J 6 bases; bases outside gene matches: 3. The CDR3 runs 13 residues. Germline V lookup: CDR1 MNHEY, CDR2 SMNVEV (reference sequence). CDR3 residues: CASSAGGSNEQFF. In nucleotides, the CDR3 is TGTGCCAGCAGTGCGGGAGGCAGCAATGAGCAGTTCTTC.

The chain is built from TRBV20-1 and TRBJ2-1; D call uncertain. CDR1 and CDR2 (germline): DFQATT, SNEGSKA (reference sequence). V lost 3 bases to trimming and J lost 15 bases, with 15 bases between them. There are 11 residues in the CDR3. The DNA of the CDR3 is TGCAGTGCTAGGATTCTTGGAGACCCGTTCTTC. Its translation: CSARILGDPFF.

This sequence joins TRBV5-1 and TRBJ2-1, with 7 positions matching TRBD1. The CDR3 runs to 15 residues. V was pared by 4 bases and J by 9 bases, with 13 bases of the junction left unmatched. The V gene's germline CDR1 is SGHRS and CDR2 YFSETQ. The CDR3 loop is CASSHEPYRGTEQFF. CDR3 DNA: TGCGCCAGCAGCCACGAGCCCTACAGGGGCACTGAGCAGTTCTTC.

This chain connects TRBV10-3 to TRBJ2-2; D perhaps matches TRBD1 (5 bases). CDR3 length: 13 residues. Trimming removed 10 bases from V and 6 bases from J, with 15 bases in between. The germline gives CDR1 ENHRY, CDR2 SYGVKD. Written as DNA, the CDR3 is TGTGCCAGTAACCAGGGCTGGCCCGGGGAGCTGTTTTTT. Encoded protein: CASNQGWPGELFF.

This chain uses TRBV7-9 with TRBJ2-7, with a weak D call TRBD2 (6 bases). Trimming left V 5 bases short and J 2 bases short, with 13 bases between. The germline V gene encodes CDR1 SEHNR and CDR2 FQNEAQ (reference sequence). This CDR3 contains 14 residues. CDR3 region: CASSSGGAAYEQYF. The CDR3 DNA is TGTGCCAGCAGCAGCGGCGGGGCCGCCTACGAGCAGTACTTC.

V gene TRBV6-5 combines with J gene TRBJ1-1; 7 nucleotides align to TRBD1. The CDR3 length is 11 residues. Trimming took 6 bases from V and 8 from J; bases not matched to a gene: 3. Per germline, CDR1 MNHEY and CDR2 SVGAGI. The CDR3 protein is CASRQGGEAFF. CDR3 coding DNA: TGTGCCAGCAGGCAAGGGGGCGAAGCTTTCTTT.

The chain links TRBV5-6 to TRBJ1-2; 8 nucleotides agree with TRBD1. The CDR3 is 17 amino acids. CDR1 is SGHDT and CDR2 is YYEEEE in the germline V gene. After removal of 2 bases from V and 5 bases from J, the junction contained 14 bases not matched to a gene. The CDR3: CASSFPPPTGERYGYTF. The CDR3, as DNA: TGTGCCAGCAGCTTTCCCCCCCCGACAGGGGAACGGTATGGCTACACCTTC.